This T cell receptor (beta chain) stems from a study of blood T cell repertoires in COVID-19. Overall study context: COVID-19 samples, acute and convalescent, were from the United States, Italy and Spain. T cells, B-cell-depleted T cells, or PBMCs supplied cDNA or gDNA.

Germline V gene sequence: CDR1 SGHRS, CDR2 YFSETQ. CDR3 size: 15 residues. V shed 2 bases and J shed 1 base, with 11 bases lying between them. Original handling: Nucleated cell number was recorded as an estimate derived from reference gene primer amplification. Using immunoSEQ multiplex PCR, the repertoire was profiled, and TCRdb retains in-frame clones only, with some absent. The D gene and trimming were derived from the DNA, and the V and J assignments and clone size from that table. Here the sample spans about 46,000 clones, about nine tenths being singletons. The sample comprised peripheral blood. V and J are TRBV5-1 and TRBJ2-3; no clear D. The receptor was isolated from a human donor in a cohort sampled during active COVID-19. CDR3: CASSFRDLGTDTQYF. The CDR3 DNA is TGCGCCAGCAGCTTTCGAGACCTAGGCACAGATACGCAGTATTTT.